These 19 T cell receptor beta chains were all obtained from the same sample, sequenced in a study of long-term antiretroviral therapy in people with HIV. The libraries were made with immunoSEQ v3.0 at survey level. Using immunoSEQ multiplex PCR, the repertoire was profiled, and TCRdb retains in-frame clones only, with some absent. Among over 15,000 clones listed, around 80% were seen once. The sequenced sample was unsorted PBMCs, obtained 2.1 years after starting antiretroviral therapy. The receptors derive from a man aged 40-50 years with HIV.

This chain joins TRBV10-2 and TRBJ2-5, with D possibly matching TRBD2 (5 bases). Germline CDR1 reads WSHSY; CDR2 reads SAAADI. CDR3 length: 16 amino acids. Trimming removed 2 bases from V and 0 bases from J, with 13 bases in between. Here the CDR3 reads CASSEATGWYQETQYF. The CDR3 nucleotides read TGCGCCAGCAGTGAGGCGACGGGATGGTACCAAGAGACCCAGTACTTC.

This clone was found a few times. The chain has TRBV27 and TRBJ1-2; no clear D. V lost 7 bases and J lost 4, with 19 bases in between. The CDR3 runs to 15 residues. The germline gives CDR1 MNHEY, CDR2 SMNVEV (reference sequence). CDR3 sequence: CASTLLAGHAYGYTF. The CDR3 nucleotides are TGTGCCAGCACCCTGTTGGCCGGGCACGCCTATGGCTACACCTTC.

CDR3 coding DNA: TGTGCCAGTAGCCCCGGGACGGCTAACACTGAAGCTTTCTTT. It is translated as CASSPGTANTEAFF. V is TRBV19 and J is TRBJ1-1; possibly TRBD1 for D (5 bases). This CDR3 region has 14 residues. Germline V gene data show CDR1 as LNHDA and CDR2 as SQIVND (reference sequence). V was trimmed by 6 bases and J by 2 bases, leaving 13 bases between them.

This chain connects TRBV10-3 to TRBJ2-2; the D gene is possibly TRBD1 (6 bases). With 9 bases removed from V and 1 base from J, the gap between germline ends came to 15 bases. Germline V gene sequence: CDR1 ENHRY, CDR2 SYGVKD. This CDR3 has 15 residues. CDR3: CAIRTGQENTGELFF. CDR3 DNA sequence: TGTGCCATAAGAACGGGACAAGAGAACACCGGGGAGCTGTTTTTT.

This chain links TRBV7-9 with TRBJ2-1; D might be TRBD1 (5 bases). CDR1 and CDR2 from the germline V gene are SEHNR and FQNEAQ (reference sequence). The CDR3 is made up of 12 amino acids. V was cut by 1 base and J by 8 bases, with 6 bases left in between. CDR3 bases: TGTGCCAGCAGCTTAGAAGGGGATGAGCAGTTCTTC. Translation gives CASSLEGDEQFF.

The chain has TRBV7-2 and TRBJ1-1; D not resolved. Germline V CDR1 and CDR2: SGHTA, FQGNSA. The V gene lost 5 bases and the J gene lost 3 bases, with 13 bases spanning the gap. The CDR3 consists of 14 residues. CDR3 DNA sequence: TGTGCCAGCAGCCTCACAGACCGGTACACTGAAGCTTTCTTT. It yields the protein CASSLTDRYTEAFF.

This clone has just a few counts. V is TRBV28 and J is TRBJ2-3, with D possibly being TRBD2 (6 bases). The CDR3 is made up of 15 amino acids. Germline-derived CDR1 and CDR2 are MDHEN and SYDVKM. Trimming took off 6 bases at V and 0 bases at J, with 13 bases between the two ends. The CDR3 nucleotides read TGTGCCAGCAGCCTGAGGGACTTTAGCACAGATACGCAGTATTTT. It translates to CASSLRDFSTDTQYF. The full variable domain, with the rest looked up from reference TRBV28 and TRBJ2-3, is DVKVTQSSRYLVKRTGEKVFLECVQDMDHENMFWYRQDPGLGLRLIYFSYDVKMKEKGDIPEGYSVSREKKERFSLILESASTNQTSMYLCASSLRDFSTDTQYFGPGTRLTVL.

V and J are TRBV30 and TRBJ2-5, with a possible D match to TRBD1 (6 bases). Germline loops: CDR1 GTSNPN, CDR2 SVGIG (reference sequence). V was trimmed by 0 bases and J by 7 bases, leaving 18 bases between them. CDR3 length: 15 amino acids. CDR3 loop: CAWSVAGGRSGTQYF. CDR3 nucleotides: TGTGCCTGGAGTGTAGCTGGGGGCCGCAGCGGGACCCAGTACTTC.

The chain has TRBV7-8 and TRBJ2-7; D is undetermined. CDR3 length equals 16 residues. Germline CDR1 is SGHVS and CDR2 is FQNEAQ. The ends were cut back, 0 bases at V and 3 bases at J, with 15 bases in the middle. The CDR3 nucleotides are TGTGCCAGCAGCTTAGCGCTAGGGCCCATGATCTACGAGCAGTACTTC. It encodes CASSLALGPMIYEQYF.

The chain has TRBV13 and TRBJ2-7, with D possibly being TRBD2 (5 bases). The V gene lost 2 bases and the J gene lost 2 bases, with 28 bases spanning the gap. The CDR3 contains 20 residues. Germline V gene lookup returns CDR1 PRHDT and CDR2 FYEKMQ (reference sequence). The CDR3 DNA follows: TGTGCCAGCAGCTTAATCCCGCGGACTCAGACCGGATTTAAACCCTACGAGCAGTACTTC. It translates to CASSLIPRTQTGFKPYEQYF.

The CDR3: CASSPQPGKVQTEAFF. CDR3 sequence (DNA): TGTGCCAGCTCACCACAGCCAGGGAAGGTCCAAACTGAAGCTTTCTTT. This chain uses TRBV18 with TRBJ1-1; D may be TRBD1 (5 bases). The CDR3 is made up of 16 amino acids. Per germline, CDR1 KGHSH and CDR2 LQKENI. The V end was cut by 1 base, the J end by 5 bases, with 17 bases between.

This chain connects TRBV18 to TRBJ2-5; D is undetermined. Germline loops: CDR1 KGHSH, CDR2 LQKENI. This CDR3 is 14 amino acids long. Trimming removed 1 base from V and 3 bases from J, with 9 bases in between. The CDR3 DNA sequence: TGTGCCAGCTCACCACGGGGTCTTGAAGAGACCCAGTACTTC. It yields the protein CASSPRGLEETQYF.

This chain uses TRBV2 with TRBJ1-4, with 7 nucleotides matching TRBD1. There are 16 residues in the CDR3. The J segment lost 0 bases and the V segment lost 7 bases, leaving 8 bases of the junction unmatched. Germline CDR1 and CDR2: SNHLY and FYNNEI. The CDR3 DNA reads TGTGCCAGCACCCGGGACAGCCTTGCAACTAATGAAAAACTGTTTTTT. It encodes CASTRDSLATNEKLFF.

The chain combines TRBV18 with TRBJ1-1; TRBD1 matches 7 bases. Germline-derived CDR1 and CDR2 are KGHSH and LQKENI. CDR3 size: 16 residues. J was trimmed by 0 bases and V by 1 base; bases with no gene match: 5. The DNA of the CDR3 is TGTGCCAGCTCACCACGACAGGGTGGTATGAACACTGAAGCTTTCTTT. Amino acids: CASSPRQGGMNTEAFF.

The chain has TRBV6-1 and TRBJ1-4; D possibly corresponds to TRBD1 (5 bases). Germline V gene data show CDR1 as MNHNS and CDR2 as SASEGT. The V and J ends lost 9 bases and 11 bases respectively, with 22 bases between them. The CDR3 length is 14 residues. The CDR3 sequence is CASQPPGTLIKLFF. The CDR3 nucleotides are TGTGCCAGTCAACCTCCCGGGACCCTTATTAAACTGTTTTTT.

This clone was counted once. The CDR3 coding sequence is TGTGCCAGCAGTTTAGGTAACGAGGGGGACAGTTATGGCTACACCTTC. Protein product: CASSLGNEGDSYGYTF. The V gene is TRBV28, the J gene TRBJ1-2; 7 positions agree with TRBD1. V trimming: 2 bases; J trimming: 5 bases; junction bases outside the gene matches: 11. The CDR3 contains 16 residues. The germline V gene encodes CDR1 MDHEN and CDR2 SYDVKM.

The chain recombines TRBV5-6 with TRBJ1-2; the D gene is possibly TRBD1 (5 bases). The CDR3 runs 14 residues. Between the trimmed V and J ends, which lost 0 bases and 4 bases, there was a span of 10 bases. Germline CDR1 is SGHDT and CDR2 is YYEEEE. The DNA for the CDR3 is TGTGCCAGCAGCTTGGGTACAGGAATCTATGGCTACACCTTC. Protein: CASSLGTGIYGYTF.

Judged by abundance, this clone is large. CDR3 in DNA: TGTGCCAGCAGCTTAGAGGGCGGGGGGGCCAGAAATGAGCAGTTCTTC. Encoded protein: CASSLEGGGARNEQFF. The chain has TRBV13 and TRBJ2-1; TRBD2 matches at 9 bases. The germline V gene has CDR1 PRHDT and CDR2 FYEKMQ (reference sequence). The junction had 8 bases not matched to a gene; V was cut back by 1 base and J by 7 bases. There are 16 residues in the CDR3.

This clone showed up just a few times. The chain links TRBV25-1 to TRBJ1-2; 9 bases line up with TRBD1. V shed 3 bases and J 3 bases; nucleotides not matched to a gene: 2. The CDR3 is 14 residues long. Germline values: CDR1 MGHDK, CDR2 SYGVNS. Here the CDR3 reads CASSDDRGYYGYTF. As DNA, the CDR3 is TGTGCCAGCAGTGATGACAGGGGGTACTATGGCTACACCTTC.